The 11 T cell receptor beta chains listed next were all sequenced from one sample in a study of radiation and T cells in renal cell carcinoma. The time point denotes: blood 4 weeks post-SBRT, at nephrectomy. Treatment here: 15 Gy SBRT to primary tumor, nephrectomy 4 weeks later. Libraries were prepared by immunoSEQ multiplex PCR; TCRdb keeps only in-frame clonotypes and omits some of them. The table lists 130,000 to 150,000 clones, 86% of them singletons. The sample consisted of blood, taken from a patient whose treatment included radiotherapy and nephrectomy. The origin of the receptors is a woman between 50 and 59 years old with renal cell carcinoma.

The V and J genes are TRBV7-8 and TRBJ2-7; D assignment may be TRBD1 or TRBD2 (5 bases each). Germline CDR1 SGHVS, CDR2 FQNEAQ. This CDR3 spans 12 amino acids. Trimming stripped 11 bases from V and 6 bases from J, with 17 bases between. The CDR3 loop reads CAAGASELEQYF. CDR3 bases: TGTGCCGCCGGGGCGTCTGAACTCGAGCAGTACTTC.

The chain couples TRBV29-1 to TRBJ1-1, with no clear D. The CDR3 totals 14 residues. The germline V gene has CDR1 SQVTM and CDR2 ANQGSEA. Trimming shortened V by 6 bases and J by 6 bases, and 20 bases separated the two germline ends. This CDR3 is CSVHNTGRVAEAFF. The CDR3 DNA reads TGCAGCGTCCACAACACCGGTCGGGTTGCTGAAGCTTTCTTT.

The genes are TRBV5-1 and TRBJ2-7; 8 bases are shared with TRBD1. J lost 2 bases, V lost 0 bases, and 4 bases had no gene match. The CDR3 is 15 residues long. The germline V gene encodes CDR1 SGHRS and CDR2 YFSETQ. CDR3 in DNA: TGCGCCAGCAGCTTGGATATGACAGGGGCCTACGAGCAGTACTTC. It translates to CASSLDMTGAYEQYF.

V is TRBV7-9 and J is TRBJ2-3; D is unclear. Trimming stripped 2 bases from V and 4 bases from J, with 4 bases between. The CDR3 is made up of 12 amino acids. Germline V gives CDR1 SEHNR, CDR2 FQNEAQ (reference sequence). The CDR3 nucleotides are TGTGCCAGCAGCTTATCGGCAGATACGCAGTATTTT. Protein product: CASSLSADTQYF.

V usage is TRBV6-5 and J usage is TRBJ1-4; D is unresolved. With 0 bases removed from V and 1 base from J, the gap between germline ends came to 9 bases. The CDR3 is 16 amino acids. Germline loops: CDR1 MNHEY, CDR2 SVGAGI. The CDR3 bases are TGTGCCAGCAGTTACTCGCCGGGAGGAACTAATGAAAAACTGTTTTTT. It translates to CASSYSPGGTNEKLFF.

V gene TRBV18 combines with J gene TRBJ1-3, with D hard to call. Germline assignment: CDR1 KGHSH and CDR2 LQKENI. V lost 2 bases and J 8 bases, leaving 4 bases between the germline ends. The CDR3 loop spans 11 amino acids. The CDR3 region has the DNA TGTGCCAGCTCACCAGGGGACACCATATATTTT. As protein: CASSPGDTIYF.

CDR3 protein: CASSGTSRPYEQYF. DNA for the CDR3: TGTGCCAGCAGCGGGACTAGCCGACCCTACGAGCAGTACTTC. The rearrangement uses TRBV9 and TRBJ2-7, with TRBD2 identical over 8 bases. CDR3 length: 14 amino acids. The germline gives CDR1 SGDLS, CDR2 YYNGEE. The trim removed 3 bases at V and 2 bases at J, leaving 4 bases unmatched.

As regards this clone: This CDR3 is also generated by other DNA sequences in the sample. J is TRBJ2-5 and V is TRBV30; the match to TRBD2 covers 10 bases. This CDR3 spans 15 amino acids. With 3 bases clipped from V and 5 bases from J, the junction kept 9 bases outside the gene matches. The germline V gene encodes CDR1 GTSNPN and CDR2 SVGIG (reference sequence). CDR3 in amino acids: CAWSFSGGPGETQYF. The CDR3 region has the DNA TGTGCCTGGAGCTTTAGCGGGGGGCCGGGGGAGACCCAGTACTTC.

The chain is built from TRBV2 and TRBJ2-5; D gene unclear. This CDR3 has 10 residues. Germline assignment: CDR1 SNHLY and CDR2 FYNNEI. The V gene lost 6 bases and the J gene lost 4 bases, with 3 bases spanning the gap. In DNA, the CDR3 is TGTGCCAGCAGCCCAGAGACCCAGTACTTC. As protein: CASSPETQYF.

The rearrangement links TRBV4-3 to TRBJ2-3; 11 bases are a match to TRBD2. The CDR3 contains 20 residues. CDR1 is LGHNA, CDR2 YSLEER, per germline. J gave up 4 bases and V 0 bases, and 15 bases lay outside the gene matches. The CDR3: CASSQDVAGGPLGSADTQYF. CDR3 nucleotide sequence: TGCGCCAGCAGCCAAGATGTAGCGGGAGGGCCGCTCGGTTCGGCAGATACGCAGTATTTT.

This clone was seen just once. The chain recombines TRBV4-1 with TRBJ1-2; no clear D gene. Germline CDR1 MGHRA, CDR2 YSYEKL. This CDR3 spans 15 amino acids. V was clipped by 4 bases and J by 4 bases, with 16 bases between them. DNA of the CDR3: TGCGCCAGCAGCCCGATCGGGGATGCACTCTATGGCTACACCTTC. Translating it yields CASSPIGDALYGYTF.